Below, 24 T cell receptor beta chains from the same sample are listed, as sequenced in a study of blood T cell repertoires in COVID-19. Profiling relied on immunoSEQ multiplex PCR, and the TCRdb table lists in-frame clones only, not all of them. The data show about 400,000 clones, 80% to 90% seen once. The specimen was peripheral blood. The receptors shown here come from a woman younger than 45 with acute or convalescent COVID-19.

The chain combines TRBV18 with TRBJ2-5; 7 bases line up with TRBD1. Germline V lookup: CDR1 KGHSH, CDR2 LQKENI. V was clipped by 2 bases and J by 5 bases; unmatched bases: 5. This CDR3 spans 14 amino acids. The CDR3 sequence is CASSPGTGEETQYF. For the CDR3, the DNA is TGTGCCAGCTCACCAGGAACAGGGGAGGAGACCCAGTACTTC.

V gene TRBV9 combines with J gene TRBJ2-7; maybe TRBD1 (6 bases). Germline V lookup: CDR1 SGDLS, CDR2 YYNGEE. Trimming removed 4 bases from V and 2 bases from J, with 10 bases in between. The length of the CDR3 is 13 residues. The CDR3: CASSTRDTYEQYF. The CDR3 DNA reads as TGTGCCAGCAGCACCCGGGACACCTACGAGCAGTACTTC.

This chain connects TRBV5-4 to TRBJ1-4, with TRBD1 matching 9 bases. Germline V gene lookup returns CDR1 SGHNT and CDR2 YYREEE (reference sequence). The CDR3 consists of 15 residues. V lost 2 bases and J lost 5; bases outside the gene matches: 4. The CDR3: CASSFRTGANEKLFF. The DNA for the CDR3 is TGTGCCAGCAGCTTCAGGACAGGGGCCAATGAAAAACTGTTTTTT.

This chain connects TRBV21-1 to TRBJ1-1; TRBD1, the table's D call, lacks a check against the DNA. TRBV21-1 is a pseudogene locus. The CDR3 runs to 16 residues. CDR3 amino acids: CASSKGQGMVNTEAFF. The CDR3 DNA follows: TGTGCCAGCAGCAAAGGACAGGGGATGGTGAACACTGAAGCTTTCTTT.

The chain uses TRBV4-1 and TRBJ1-6; 7 bases agree with TRBD1. The CDR3 contains 15 residues. Germline assignment: CDR1 MGHRA and CDR2 YSYEKL. Trimming removed 4 bases from V and 9 bases from J; junction bases left unmatched: 9. The DNA for the CDR3 is TGCGCCAGCAGCCGGATAGGAGGGGGCTTTTCACCCCTCCACTTT. It specifies CASSRIGGGFSPLHF.

The V and J genes are TRBV10-1 and TRBJ2-5; TRBD1 is a possible D gene (6 bases). V was shortened by 6 bases and J by 2 bases, with 13 bases between the two germline ends. Germline V gene data show CDR1 as WNHNN and CDR2 as SYGVQD (reference sequence). The CDR3 has 14 residues. Written as DNA, the CDR3 is TGCGCCAGCAGCCCGGGACAACTACAAGAGACCCAGTACTTC. This translates into CASSPGQLQETQYF.

The chain carries TRBV9 and TRBJ2-1; 10 positions match TRBD2. This CDR3 spans 16 amino acids. Germline V gene lookup returns CDR1 SGDLS and CDR2 YYNGEE. V was pared by 3 bases and J by 6 bases, with 9 bases of the junction left unmatched. CDR3 DNA: TGTGCCAGCAGCGCCGCCGGACTAGCGGCGATCAATGAGCAGTTCTTC. The encoded protein is CASSAAGLAAINEQFF.

The CDR3 is CASSKSSGGPQETQYF. The CDR3 bases are TGTGCCAGCAGCAAATCTAGCGGGGGGCCCCAAGAGACCCAGTACTTC. The gene calls are TRBV28 and TRBJ2-5, with 11 bases lining up with TRBD2. The germline gives CDR1 MDHEN, CDR2 SYDVKM. V dropped 6 bases and J dropped 1; count of bases not matched to a gene: 7. This CDR3 is 16 amino acids long.

V and J are TRBV5-1 and TRBJ2-7; no clear D. Germline V gene lookup returns CDR1 SGHRS and CDR2 YFSETQ. CDR3 length equals 15 residues. Trimming left V 4 bases short and J 4 bases short, with 18 bases between. CDR3 in amino acids: CASSATAAPQYEQYF. For the CDR3, the DNA is TGCGCCAGCAGCGCTACGGCGGCACCGCAGTACGAGCAGTACTTC.

The rearrangement joins TRBV3-1 (or the pseudogene TRBV3-2) to TRBJ1-4; D call uncertain. CDR3 size: 13 residues. The ends were cut back, 3 bases at V and 4 bases at J, with 6 bases in the middle. Germline V CDR1 and CDR2: LGHDT, YNNKEL (reference sequence). The CDR3 bases are TGTGCCAGCAGCCACGGGGATAATGAAAAACTGTTTTTT. This gives the protein CASSHGDNEKLFF.

The V call is TRBV10-2, the J call TRBJ2-5; D uncertain. This CDR3 region has 13 residues. Deletions cut 3 bases from V and 5 bases from J, with 10 bases between. The germline V gene has CDR1 WSHSY and CDR2 SAAADI. The chain's CDR3 is CASSDYGTETQYF. DNA for the CDR3: TGCGCCAGCAGTGACTATGGTACTGAGACCCAGTACTTC.

The rearrangement joins TRBV24-1 to TRBJ2-7; possible D gene TRBD1, 7 bases. CDR3 length: 20 residues. Germline CDR1 is KGHDR and CDR2 is SFDVKD. The V gene lost 2 bases and the J gene lost 0 bases, with 25 bases spanning the gap. The CDR3 here is CATSDWRQGGERPDSYEQYF. CDR3 DNA: TGTGCCACCAGTGATTGGAGACAGGGAGGAGAGCGGCCTGACTCCTACGAGCAGTACTTC.

Points on this clone: Other DNA sequences in this sample translate to the same CDR3. CDR3 sequence reads: CASSRGGTNEKLFF. Here the CDR3 DNA reads TGTGCCAGCAGTAGGGGGGGCACTAATGAAAAACTGTTTTTT. The V gene is TRBV7-9, the J gene TRBJ1-4; D is possibly TRBD1 (6 bases). The CDR3 covers 14 residues. CDR1 is SEHNR, CDR2 FQNEAQ, per germline (reference sequence). With 6 bases removed from V and 2 bases from J, the gap between germline ends came to 10 bases.

There are a few counts of this clone. The chain uses TRBV5-1 and TRBJ1-1; perhaps TRBD1 as D (6 bases). This CDR3 comprises 18 residues. Germline V gives CDR1 SGHRS, CDR2 YFSETQ. V was cut by 6 bases and J by 1 base, with 25 bases left in between. As DNA, the CDR3 is TGCGCCAGCACCATACAACCCGGGACACAACTCGCGAACACTGAAGCTTTCTTT. It is translated as CASTIQPGTQLANTEAFF.

This chain joins TRBV4-1 and TRBJ1-1; a weak D match, TRBD1 (5 bases). The V end lost 0 bases, the J end lost 5 bases, and 13 bases lay between the germline ends. The CDR3 loop spans 15 amino acids. The germline CDR1 and CDR2 sequences are MGHRA and YSYEKL. The CDR3 region is CASSQDPQGGTEAFF. Written as DNA, the CDR3 is TGCGCCAGCAGCCAAGATCCCCAGGGAGGGACTGAAGCTTTCTTT.

The chain has TRBV5-6 and TRBJ2-6; 7 bases map to TRBD2. The CDR3 spans 18 residues. Losses at the gene ends were 3 bases for V and 4 bases for J; bases not matched to a gene: 13. CDR1 and CDR2 (germline): SGHDT, YYEEEE. Here the CDR3 reads CASSSGPWSGVGANVLTF. The DNA for the CDR3 is TGTGCCAGCAGCTCTGGCCCTTGGAGCGGGGTCGGGGCCAACGTCCTGACTTTC.

This chain uses TRBV6-5 with TRBJ2-2; a possible D gene is TRBD2 (6 bases). Germline-derived CDR1 and CDR2 are MNHEY and SVGAGI. The length of the CDR3 is 15 residues. CDR3 DNA sequence: TGTGCGGCAATTCCTGGGAGGACGAACACCGGGGAGCTGTTTTTT. The encoded protein is CAAIPGRTNTGELFF.

This chain connects TRBV19 to TRBJ2-3, with D perhaps matching TRBD2 (5 bases). Trimming took off 3 bases at V and 2 bases at J, with 18 bases between the two ends. CDR3 size: 17 residues. Germline CDR1 reads LNHDA; CDR2 reads SQIVND (reference sequence). The CDR3, as DNA: TGTGCCAGTAGTATGGGCGAGGGCTCCAATCCCACAGATACGCAGTATTTT. Translating gives CASSMGEGSNPTDTQYF.

About this clone itself: Other DNA sequences within the sample encode an identical CDR3. This chain uses TRBV20-1 with TRBJ2-3; 8 positions agree with TRBD2. Germline assignment: CDR1 DFQATT and CDR2 SNEGSKA (reference sequence). The CDR3 runs to 18 residues. The V and J ends lost 3 bases and 0 bases, in that order; junction bases with no gene match: 14. As DNA, the CDR3 is TGCAGTGCTAGTGACGGGGCGGGGGGACGGGGGAGCACAGATACGCAGTATTTT. It translates to CSASDGAGGRGSTDTQYF.

The CDR3 spells CASRSGPTDTQYF. The CDR3 DNA reads as TGTGCCAGCAGAAGCGGACCCACAGATACGCAGTATTTT. The chain joins TRBV6-4 to TRBJ2-3; D perhaps matches TRBD2 (5 bases). Per the germline V gene, CDR1 is MRHNA and CDR2 is SNTAGT. Trimming pared 6 bases from V and 2 bases from J, leaving 9 bases between. The CDR3 has 13 amino acids.

This chain connects TRBV28 to TRBJ1-5; possibly TRBD1 for D (5 bases). V lost 3 bases and J 3 bases, leaving 15 bases between the germline ends. The CDR3 loop spans 16 amino acids. Germline CDR1 MDHEN, CDR2 SYDVKM. CDR3 protein: CASSFLPSGVNQPQHF. The CDR3 nucleotides read TGTGCCAGCAGTTTTCTCCCGTCGGGGGTCAATCAGCCCCAGCATTTT.

This rearrangement joins TRBV5-6 to TRBJ1-2; a weak D match, TRBD1 (6 bases). V shed 4 bases and J shed 8 bases, with 21 bases lying between them. Looked up from germline, CDR1 is SGHDT and CDR2 is YYEEEE. This CDR3 region has 15 residues. The CDR3 protein is CASSVIGRDTRGYTF. CDR3 nucleotide sequence: TGTGCCAGCAGCGTGATTGGGAGGGACACTCGCGGCTACACCTTC.

J is TRBJ1-6 and V is TRBV27, with D hard to call. The CDR3 extends over 19 amino acids. The V end lost 5 bases, the J end lost 0 bases, and 20 bases lay between the germline ends. Germline V lookup: CDR1 MNHEY, CDR2 SMNVEV (reference sequence). DNA for the CDR3: TGTGCCAGCAGTCCAAGAAGGAGGGTAGGGAGCTCCTATAATTCACCCCTCCACTTT. Its protein is CASSPRRRVGSSYNSPLHF.

CDR3 bases: TGTGCTAGTGACAAAGGGGGTGAAGCTTTCTTT. The encoded protein is CASDKGGEAFF. The chain is built from TRBV12-5 and TRBJ1-1; tentatively, D is TRBD1 (6 bases). With 7 bases removed from V and 7 bases from J, the gap between germline ends came to 10 bases. The CDR3 has 11 amino acids. Germline CDR1 and CDR2: LGHNT and FRNRAP.